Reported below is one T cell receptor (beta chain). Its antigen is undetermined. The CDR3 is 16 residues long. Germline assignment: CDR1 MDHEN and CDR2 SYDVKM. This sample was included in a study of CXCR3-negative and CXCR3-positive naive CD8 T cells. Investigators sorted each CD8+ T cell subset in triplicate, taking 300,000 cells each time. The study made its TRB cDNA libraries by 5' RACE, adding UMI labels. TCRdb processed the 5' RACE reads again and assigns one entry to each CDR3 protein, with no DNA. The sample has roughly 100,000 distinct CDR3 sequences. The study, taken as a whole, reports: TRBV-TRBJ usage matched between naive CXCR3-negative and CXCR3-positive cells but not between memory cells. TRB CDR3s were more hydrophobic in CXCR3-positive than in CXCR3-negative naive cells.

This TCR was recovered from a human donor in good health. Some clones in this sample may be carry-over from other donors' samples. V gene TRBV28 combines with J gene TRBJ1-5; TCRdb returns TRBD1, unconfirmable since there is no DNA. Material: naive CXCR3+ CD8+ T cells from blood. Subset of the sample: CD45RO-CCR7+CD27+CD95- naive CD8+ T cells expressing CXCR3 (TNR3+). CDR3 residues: CASRPRRTGGNQPQHF.